One and the same sample provided the 4 T cell receptor beta chains below, sequenced in a study of T cell responses to AZD1222 COVID-19 vaccine. Assay used: immunoSEQ multiplex PCR; TCRdb lists only in-frame clones, some missing. The table has about 160,000 clones, around 89% seen once. Sequenced material: peripheral blood, taken 28 days after the second AZD1222 dose. These receptors were taken from an adult who received the AZD1222 COVID-19 vaccine.

This sequence joins TRBV4-3 and TRBJ2-7; 10 bases line up with TRBD1. Germline V lookup: CDR1 LGHNA, CDR2 YSLEER. J was trimmed by 0 bases and V by 6 bases; bases with no gene match: 5. This CDR3 comprises 15 residues. The CDR3 region has the DNA TGCGCCAGCAGTCCGGGACAGGGGAGCTCCTACGAGCAGTACTTC. Translating gives CASSPGQGSSYEQYF.

The chain recombines TRBV5-1 with TRBJ1-1; tentatively, D is TRBD1 (6 bases). The ends were cut back, 0 bases at V and 4 bases at J, with 10 bases in the middle. Looked up from germline, CDR1 is SGHRS and CDR2 is YFSETQ. The CDR3 has 14 residues. CDR3 region: CASSLEGGITEAFF. The CDR3 region has the DNA TGCGCCAGCAGCTTGGAGGGGGGTATCACTGAAGCTTTCTTT.

V is TRBV14 and J is TRBJ1-1, with a possible D match to TRBD1 (6 bases). V was pared by 5 bases and J by 1 base, with 8 bases between. The CDR3 covers 13 residues. The germline gives CDR1 SGHDN, CDR2 FVKESK. The CDR3 bases are TGTGCCAGCAGCTGGACAGAGAACACTGAAGCTTTCTTT. Translated: CASSWTENTEAFF.

The chain has TRBV6-4 and TRBJ1-1; 7 bases line up with TRBD1. Trimming removed 6 bases from V and 1 base from J; junction bases left unmatched: 2. CDR1 and CDR2 from the germline V gene are MRHNA and SNTAGT. The CDR3 sequence is 13 residues long. The CDR3 reads CASRGQPNTEAFF. The CDR3 coding sequence is TGTGCCAGCAGGGGACAGCCGAACACTGAAGCTTTCTTT.